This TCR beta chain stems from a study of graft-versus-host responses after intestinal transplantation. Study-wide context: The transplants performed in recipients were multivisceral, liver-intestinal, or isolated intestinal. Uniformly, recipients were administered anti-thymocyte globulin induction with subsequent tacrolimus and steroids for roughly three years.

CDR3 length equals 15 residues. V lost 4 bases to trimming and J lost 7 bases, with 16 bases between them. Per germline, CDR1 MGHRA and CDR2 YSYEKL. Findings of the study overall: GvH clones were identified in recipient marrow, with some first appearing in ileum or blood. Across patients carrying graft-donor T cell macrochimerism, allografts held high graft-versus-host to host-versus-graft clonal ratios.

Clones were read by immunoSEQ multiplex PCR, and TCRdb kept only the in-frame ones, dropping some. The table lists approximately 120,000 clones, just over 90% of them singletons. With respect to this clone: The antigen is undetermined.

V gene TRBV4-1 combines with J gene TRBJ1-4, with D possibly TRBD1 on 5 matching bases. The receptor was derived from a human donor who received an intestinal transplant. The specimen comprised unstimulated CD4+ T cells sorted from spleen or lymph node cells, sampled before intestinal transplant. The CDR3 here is CASSPGFGESEKLFF. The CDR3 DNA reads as TGCGCCAGCAGCCCAGGGTTTGGTGAGAGTGAAAAACTGTTTTTT.